This T cell receptor beta chain was identified during a study of technical replicates of blood from four donors. V lost 4 bases to trimming and J lost 0 bases; unmatched junction nucleotides: 11. Germline loops: CDR1 MDHEN, CDR2 SYDVKM. This CDR3 has 17 residues. The method was immunoSEQ multiplex PCR; TCRdb's version includes in-frame clones alone and lacks a portion of them. The sample has 83,000 or so clones; around nine tenths are singletons. The V call is TRBV28, the J call TRBJ1-1; 7 bases match TRBD1. The source is a human donor in good health. The sample taken for sequencing was T cells isolated from PBMCs. The CDR3 reads CASSSRGTDLMNTEAFF. The CDR3 nucleotides read TGTGCCAGCAGTTCAAGGGGGACAGACCTCATGAACACTGAAGCTTTCTTT.